What follows are 27 T cell receptor beta chains derived from one specimen sequenced in a study of siplizumab effects on memory and regulatory T cells. Clones were read by immunoSEQ multiplex PCR, and TCRdb kept only the in-frame ones, dropping some. The sample lists 100,000 or so clones, over 85% occurring once. Sequenced input: non-Treg CD4+ T cells sorted from blood. The receptors come from a human donor in good health.

The chain recombines TRBV19 with TRBJ2-3; TRBD1 matches 8 bases. This CDR3 region has 15 residues. V lost 5 bases to trimming and J lost 2 bases; unmatched junction nucleotides: 6. The germline V gene has CDR1 LNHDA and CDR2 SQIVND (reference sequence). CDR3 residues: CASSPRQGLTDTQYF. The CDR3 bases are TGTGCCAGTAGTCCCCGACAGGGGCTCACAGATACGCAGTATTTT.

The chain joins TRBV7-9 to TRBJ2-2, with unresolved D. Trimming shortened V by 5 bases and J by 4 bases, and 11 bases separated the two germline ends. This CDR3 spans 14 amino acids. Germline V gene data show CDR1 as SEHNR and CDR2 as FQNEAQ (reference sequence). The CDR3 spells CASSLISSTGELFF. CDR3 nucleotide sequence: TGTGCCAGCAGCCTCATATCGAGCACCGGGGAGCTGTTTTTT.

This chain joins TRBV7-2 and TRBJ2-2, with D possibly being TRBD2 (6 bases). This CDR3 is built from 14 residues. Germline V CDR1 and CDR2: SGHTA, FQGNSA. V dropped 5 bases and J dropped 1 base, with 8 bases sitting between them. The CDR3 bases are TGTGCCAGCAGCCTCGGGGGGAACACCGGGGAGCTGTTTTTT. Protein product: CASSLGGNTGELFF.

This sequence joins TRBV9 and TRBJ1-1; TRBD1 aligns across 7 bases. This CDR3 has 14 residues. The junction had 4 bases not matched to a gene; V was cut back by 5 bases and J by 0 bases. The germline CDR1 and CDR2 sequences are SGDLS and YYNGEE. CDR3 sequence (DNA): TGTGCCAGCAGTACGGGACAGTTGAACACTGAAGCTTTCTTT. It yields the protein CASSTGQLNTEAFF.

This clone is a singleton in its sample. The chain couples TRBV5-6 to TRBJ2-1; D uncertain. The V end lost 1 base, the J end lost 5 bases, and 16 bases lay between the germline ends. There are 16 residues in the CDR3. Germline V gene lookup returns CDR1 SGHDT and CDR2 YYEEEE. DNA of the CDR3: TGTGCCAGCAGCTTGATATCCAGGATAGCCGACAATGAGCAGTTCTTC. Translating gives CASSLISRIADNEQFF.

The J gene is TRBJ2-7, the V gene TRBV7-9; no definite D call. The germline V and J ends were trimmed by 1 base and 6 bases, with 7 bases remaining between them. The CDR3 consists of 12 residues. From germline, CDR1 is SEHNR and CDR2 FQNEAQ (reference sequence). The DNA for the CDR3 is TGTGCCAGCAGCTTAGAAGCAGGCGAGCAGTACTTC. Amino acid sequence: CASSLEAGEQYF. The entire variable domain, with the rest obtained from reference TRBV7-9 and TRBJ2-7, is as follows: DTGVSQNPRHKITKRGQNVTFRCDPISEHNRLYWYRQTLGQGPEFLTYFQNEAQLEKSRLLSDRFSAERPKGSFSTLEIQRTEQGDSAMYLCASSLEAGEQYFGPGTRLTVT.

This chain uses TRBV28 with TRBJ1-2, with D tentatively TRBD1 (6 bases). The V gene lost 3 bases and the J gene lost 5 bases, with 13 bases spanning the gap. There are 14 residues in the CDR3. CDR1 is MDHEN and CDR2 is SYDVKM in the germline V gene. The CDR3 nucleotides read TGTGCCAGCAGTTTTGGGGGGGGCGCTTATGGCTACACCTTC. Amino acids: CASSFGGGAYGYTF.

This chain links TRBV18 with TRBJ1-6; maybe TRBD1 (5 bases). The ends were cut back, 8 bases at V and 6 bases at J, with 20 bases in the middle. Per germline, CDR1 KGHSH and CDR2 LQKENI. The CDR3 is made up of 16 amino acids. Here the CDR3 DNA reads TGTGCCAGCGCCCGATCTCTCGGGGGTTTTAATTCACCCCTCCACTTT. As protein: CASARSLGGFNSPLHF.

CDR3 region: CSAGGNYGYTF. DNA of the CDR3: TGCAGTGCTGGGGGGAACTATGGCTACACCTTC. The chain couples TRBV20-1 to TRBJ1-2, with D possibly being TRBD1 (5 bases). Trimming removed 5 bases from V and 2 bases from J, with 6 bases in between. The CDR3 is 11 residues long. Germline assignment: CDR1 DFQATT and CDR2 SNEGSKA (reference sequence).

CDR3 nucleotide sequence: TGTGCCAGCAGTTTATCAGCGGGGGTTTTTGCAGATACGCAGTATTTT. Encoded protein: CASSLSAGVFADTQYF. This chain joins TRBV27 and TRBJ2-3; 8 bases agree with TRBD2. Germline V CDR1 and CDR2: MNHEY, SMNVEV (reference sequence). The J segment lost 4 bases and the V segment lost 0 bases, leaving 6 bases of the junction unmatched. The CDR3 runs 16 residues.

CDR3 in amino acids: CASSGGVQETQYF. CDR3 DNA: TGTGCCAGCAGTGGGGGGGTCCAAGAGACCCAGTACTTC. The genes are TRBV6-1 and TRBJ2-5; perhaps TRBD2 as D (6 bases). CDR1 and CDR2 (germline): MNHNS, SASEGT. This CDR3 comprises 13 residues. Deletions cut 4 bases from V and 1 base from J, with 7 bases between.

The gene calls are TRBV25-1 and TRBJ1-1; 7 bases line up with TRBD1. The CDR3 totals 13 residues. Looked up from germline, CDR1 is MGHDK and CDR2 is SYGVNS. Germline trimming cut 6 bases from V and 4 bases from J; bases unmatched to any gene: 5. The CDR3 here is CASRPQGSTEAFF. CDR3 sequence (DNA): TGTGCCAGCAGACCACAGGGGTCCACTGAAGCTTTCTTT.

The chain has TRBV9 and TRBJ1-2; D call uncertain. V shed 0 bases and J shed 0 bases, with 15 bases lying between them. Germline values: CDR1 SGDLS, CDR2 YYNGEE. The CDR3 loop spans 17 amino acids. CDR3 amino acids: CASSVGGDLLANYGYTF. As DNA, the CDR3 is TGTGCCAGCAGCGTAGGAGGAGACCTGCTAGCTAACTATGGCTACACCTTC.

V usage is TRBV28 and J usage is TRBJ2-1, with TRBD1 matching over 10 bases. This CDR3 has 12 amino acids. Germline CDR1 MDHEN, CDR2 SYDVKM. Losses at the gene ends were 6 bases for V and 8 bases for J; bases not matched to a gene: 1. CDR3 bases: TGTGCCAGCAGGGGACAGGGGTATGAGCAGTTCTTC. This codes for CASRGQGYEQFF.

The chain links TRBV6-1 to TRBJ1-6, with 7 nucleotides matching TRBD1. The CDR3 loop spans 13 amino acids. With V trimmed by 4 bases and J by 7 bases, 1 base remained unmatched. Germline V CDR1 and CDR2: MNHNS, SASEGT. CDR3 bases: TGTGCCAGCAGTGGACAGGGAAATTCACCCCTCCACTTT. Its translation: CASSGQGNSPLHF.

This clone appeared a single time. The rearrangement joins TRBV9 to TRBJ2-7; a possible D gene is TRBD1 (5 bases). Trimming cost V 0 bases and J 7 bases, with 17 bases left between them. Germline CDR1 and CDR2: SGDLS and YYNGEE. CDR3 length: 15 amino acids. This chain's CDR3 is CASSVVGQGSSEQYF. The CDR3 DNA sequence: TGTGCCAGCAGCGTAGTGGGGCAGGGCTCCTCTGAGCAGTACTTC.

The chain uses TRBV29-1 and TRBJ1-5; weak D call: TRBD1 (5 bases). This CDR3 has 13 amino acids. Germline V gene data show CDR1 as SQVTM and CDR2 as ANQGSEA. Trimming shortened V by 4 bases and J by 2 bases, and 9 bases separated the two germline ends. CDR3 coding DNA: TGCAGCGTTGGAGGGGAGGGCAATCAGCCCCAGCATTTT. Translating it yields CSVGGEGNQPQHF.

The chain combines TRBV28 with TRBJ1-2; D is undetermined. This CDR3 spans 14 amino acids. V was trimmed by 4 bases and J by 8 bases, leaving 17 bases between them. Germline lookup yields CDR1 MDHEN and CDR2 SYDVKM. The CDR3 sequence is CASSYIAWENGYTF. The CDR3, as DNA: TGTGCCAGCAGTTATATAGCTTGGGAGAACGGCTACACCTTC.

In this sample, this clone turned up once. This rearrangement joins TRBV9 to TRBJ1-2; no reliable D call. The ends were cut back, 3 bases at V and 2 bases at J, with 11 bases in the middle. The CDR3 has 14 amino acids. CDR1 and CDR2 from the germline V gene are SGDLS and YYNGEE. CDR3: CASSERERNYGYTF. The CDR3 coding sequence is TGTGCCAGCAGCGAGAGGGAGCGGAACTATGGCTACACCTTC.

A note on this clone: The same CDR3 is also encoded by other DNA sequences in this sample. The rearrangement joins TRBV30 to TRBJ1-2, with D maybe TRBD1 (5 bases). The CDR3 contains 10 residues. In germline, CDR1 is GTSNPN, CDR2 SVGIG (reference sequence). V was shortened by 5 bases and J by 7 bases, with 8 bases between the two germline ends. CDR3 DNA: TGTGCCTGGGCGGGGGGTGGCTACACCTTC. Translating it yields CAWAGGGYTF.

This rearrangement joins TRBV13 to TRBJ2-5; 7 bases align to TRBD1. V shed 7 bases and J 5 bases; nucleotides not matched to a gene: 10. The CDR3 extends over 14 amino acids. Per the germline V gene, CDR1 is PRHDT and CDR2 is FYEKMQ (reference sequence). The CDR3 DNA is TGTGCCAGCAACCTCCAAGGGGGCCGGGAGACCCAGTACTTC. It is translated as CASNLQGGRETQYF.

This chain links TRBV7-9 with TRBJ1-4; 8 bases align to TRBD1. The length of the CDR3 is 15 residues. Per germline, CDR1 SEHNR and CDR2 FQNEAQ (reference sequence). J gave up 6 bases and V 6 bases, and 9 bases lay outside the gene matches. Here the CDR3 reads CASRRTGLGDEKLFF. The CDR3 DNA reads as TGTGCCAGCAGACGGACAGGGCTGGGTGATGAAAAACTGTTTTTT. The whole variable domain, filled in from reference TRBV7-9 and TRBJ1-4, reads DTGVSQNPRHKITKRGQNVTFRCDPISEHNRLYWYRQTLGQGPEFLTYFQNEAQLEKSRLLSDRFSAERPKGSFSTLEIQRTEQGDSAMYLCASRRTGLGDEKLFFGSGTQLSVL.

The V and J genes are TRBV21-1 and TRBJ1-2; TRBD1 was called by the table and not checked on the DNA. TRBV21-1 is flagged as a pseudogene. CDR3 size: 17 residues. For the CDR3, the DNA is TGTGCCAGCAGCAGGAGGGACAGGGGGCGTTCTAACTATGGCTACACCTTC. This translates into CASSRRDRGRSNYGYTF.

This sequence joins TRBV6-5 and TRBJ2-2; D not resolved. The germline gives CDR1 MNHEY, CDR2 SVGAGI. The CDR3 has 15 residues. Between the trimmed V and J ends, which lost 2 bases and 7 bases, there was a span of 14 bases. The CDR3 sequence: CASSYARPPGGELFF. The CDR3 DNA reads TGTGCCAGCAGTTACGCGCGTCCACCCGGCGGGGAGCTGTTTTTT.

This chain joins TRBV6-1 and TRBJ2-7; weak D call: TRBD2 (6 bases). The CDR3 is 15 residues long. V lost 4 bases and J 4 bases, leaving 17 bases between the germline ends. Germline assignment: CDR1 MNHNS and CDR2 SASEGT. This CDR3 is CASSAGETPIYEQYF. CDR3 bases: TGTGCCAGCAGTGCGGGGGAGACACCGATTTACGAGCAGTACTTC.

V is TRBV27 and J is TRBJ2-2, with D perhaps matching TRBD2 (6 bases). Germline V gene lookup returns CDR1 MNHEY and CDR2 SMNVEV (reference sequence). V lost 2 bases, J lost 6 bases, and 16 bases lay in between. CDR3 length: 16 residues. The CDR3 region has the DNA TGTGCCAGCAGTTTAGGGGGGATTAAGTCTCCCGGGGAGCTGTTTTTT. Translated: CASSLGGIKSPGELFF.

This clone has just one count. The J gene is TRBJ2-4, the V gene TRBV12-5, with D unresolved. Trimming removed 1 base at V and 3 bases at J, with 7 bases between. The CDR3 covers 14 residues. Germline assignment: CDR1 LGHNT and CDR2 FRNRAP. CDR3 region: CASGLETFKNIQYF. The CDR3 DNA is TGTGCTAGTGGTTTGGAAACTTTCAAAAACATTCAGTACTTC.